This paragraph reports one TCR beta chain. V trimming: 9 bases; J trimming: 5 bases; junction bases outside the gene matches: 4. Per the germline V gene, CDR1 is KGHDR and CDR2 is SFDVKD. The CDR3 is made up of 12 amino acids. This specimen belongs to a study of blood T cell repertoires in COVID-19. TCRdb keeps only in-frame clones here, not all; method: immunoSEQ multiplex PCR. The sample shows under 250,000 clones, 80% of them seen only once. The clonotype was recovered from a woman in her 70s with acute or convalescent COVID-19. This rearrangement joins TRBV24-1 to TRBJ1-2; TRBD1 aligns across 8 bases. The sequenced material came from peripheral blood. CDR3 protein: CATGDRLYGYTF. DNA for the CDR3: TGTGCCACCGGGGACAGGCTTTATGGCTACACCTTC.